The present T cell receptor (beta chain) was sequenced within a study of T cell repertoires in cytomegalovirus infection. Turning to the study itself: Indications came from public TCR beta signatures; they pointed to CMV infection and to a matching HLA type.

Study observations and caveats: Dominating the ex vivo response were TCR beta clonotypes that were CMV-specific and HLA-C-restricted. The study identified carriers of CMV plus the relevant HLA from cumulative public TCR beta family frequency.

Each CDR3 protein gets one entry after TCRdb re-called the reads with MiXCR. Here the sample spans approximately 260,000 distinct CDR3 sequences, around 20% being singletons. This clonotype was detected ten times or more. Antigen unknown. The sample here was cultured PBMCs, taken from culture after CMV antigen stimulation. The clonotype was recovered from a human donor in good health (CMV status not recorded). Some clones in this sample may be carry-over from other donors' samples.

The CDR3 nucleotides read TGTGCCAGCAGTTTAGGCGGGACAGCCCAGCCCCAGCATTTT. Translated, it gives CASSLGGTAQPQHF. This sequence joins TRBV12-3 or TRBV12-4 and TRBJ1-5, with 7 bases aligning to TRBD1. The CDR3 totals 14 residues. Trimming took 1 base from V and 7 from J; bases not matched to a gene: 4.